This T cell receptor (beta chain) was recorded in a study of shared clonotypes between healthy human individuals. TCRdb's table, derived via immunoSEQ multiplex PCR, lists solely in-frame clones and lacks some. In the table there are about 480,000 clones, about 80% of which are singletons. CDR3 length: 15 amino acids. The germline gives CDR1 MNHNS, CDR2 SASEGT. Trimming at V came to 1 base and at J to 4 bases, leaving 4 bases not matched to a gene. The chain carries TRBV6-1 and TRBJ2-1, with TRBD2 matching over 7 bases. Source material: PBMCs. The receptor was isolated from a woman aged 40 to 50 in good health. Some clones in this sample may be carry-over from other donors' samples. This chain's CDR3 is CASSEGFSGYNEQFF. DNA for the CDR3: TGTGCCAGCAGTGAAGGGTTTAGCGGGTACAATGAGCAGTTCTTC.